This passage covers 13 T cell receptor beta chains from one sample sequenced in a study of regulatory T cells in long-lasting Graves disease (dated by TCRdb to about 2021). The library was produced with multiplex PCR. The sequencing machine was an Illumina HiSeq 4000. iRepertoire HTBI primers and Arm-PCR amplification of CDR3 regions were used to construct TCR beta libraries. TCRdb reworked the public reads: Q25 trimming with fastp, MiXCR clone assembly, productive beta chains retained. Rows matching on CDR3 protein sequence are summarized as one entry with the most common DNA and genes. Across this sample there are around 420,000 distinct CDR3 sequences, with approximately 16% seen only once. About 7.6% of the sample is in the top ten clones. What the time point label conveys for this sample: newly diagnosed GD, antithyroid drugs for less than 3 months. For both TCR sequencing and RNA sequencing, RNA was extracted from PBMCs using TRIzol.

These data were also reused for a study on T cells in Graves' hyperthyroidism and ophthalmopathy.

The sequencing used peripheral blood mononuclear cells (PBMCs), collected at new diagnosis, from a patient treated with antithyroid drugs. The receptors originated from a woman in her 40s with Graves disease. Donor details come from another sample of the same person, matched by shared clones.

As DNA, the CDR3 is TGTGCCAGCAGTTACCGGGACATAAACTCCTACGAGCAGTACTTC. Its translation is CASSYRDINSYEQYF. The V gene is TRBV6-5, the J gene TRBJ2-7; TRBD1 is a possible D gene (6 bases). The CDR3 sequence is 15 residues long. V was cut by 2 bases and J by 0 bases, with 11 bases left in between. Per the germline V gene, CDR1 is MNHEY and CDR2 is SVGAGI.

This clonotype has a count of ten or more. The chain is built from TRBV20-1 and TRBJ2-3; D not resolved. V lost 1 base and J 4 bases, leaving 9 bases between the germline ends. CDR1 and CDR2 from the germline V gene are DFQATT and SNEGSKA (reference sequence). This CDR3 is 13 amino acids long. The CDR3 sequence: CSARGYMADTQYF. For the CDR3, the DNA is TGCAGTGCTAGAGGCTACATGGCAGATACGCAGTATTTT.

This clonotype has a count of ten or more. V gene TRBV11-3 combines with J gene TRBJ2-2, with a weak D call TRBD1 (5 bases). V was trimmed by 5 bases and J by 6 bases, leaving 13 bases between them. The CDR3 runs 14 residues. From germline, CDR1 is SGHNT and CDR2 YENEEA. The CDR3 loop reads CASSNERQSGELFF. The DNA for the CDR3 is TGTGCCAGCAGCAACGAAAGACAGTCCGGGGAGCTGTTTTTT.

At least ten counts were recorded for this clonotype. The chain carries TRBV14 and TRBJ2-5; perhaps D is TRBD1 or TRBD2 (6 bases each). Trimming pared 6 bases from V and 5 bases from J, leaving 19 bases between. The germline gives CDR1 SGHDN, CDR2 FVKESK. The CDR3 runs 15 residues. The CDR3 coding sequence is TGTGCCAGCAGTGGGCGTTGGGGGGCGCGTGAGACCCAGTACTTC. This encodes CASSGRWGARETQYF.

This clonotype was recorded at least ten times. The gene calls are TRBV12-3 or TRBV12-4 and TRBJ1-5; D is unresolved. The CDR3 has 13 amino acids. Trimming stripped 4 bases from V and 5 bases from J, with 9 bases between. CDR3 bases: TGTGCCAGCAGTTCACTCCTCTATCAGCCCCAGCATTTT. Translation: CASSSLLYQPQHF.

The chain has TRBV6-2 or TRBV6-3 and TRBJ1-4, with 9 bases identical to TRBD1. The CDR3 sequence is 14 residues long. Trimming at V came to 0 bases and at J to 7 bases, leaving 0 bases not matched to a gene. Germline V gene data show CDR1 as MNHEY and CDR2 as SVGEGT. As DNA, the CDR3 is TGTGCCAGCAGTTACTCACAGGGGGCTGAAAAACTGTTTTTT. Its translation is CASSYSQGAEKLFF.

This clonotype occurred many times. The CDR3 reads CASSAGAMETQYF. The CDR3 DNA is TGTGCCAGCAGCGCCGGGGCAATGGAGACCCAGTACTTC. The J gene is TRBJ2-5, the V gene TRBV9; D tentatively fits TRBD1 or TRBD2 (5 bases each). V shed 3 bases and J shed 5 bases, with 11 bases lying between them. CDR3 length: 13 amino acids. Germline V CDR1 and CDR2: SGDLS, YYNGEE.

This clonotype was counted ten times or more. The rearrangement links TRBV7-2 to TRBJ2-1, with TRBD2 matching over 8 bases. The CDR3 runs 15 residues. Germline trimming cut 1 base from V and 8 bases from J; bases unmatched to any gene: 7. CDR1 is SGHTA, CDR2 FQGNSA, per germline. The CDR3, as DNA: TGTGCCAGCAGCTTAGTCTCGACTAGCGTCGATGAGCAGTTCTTC. Residues: CASSLVSTSVDEQFF.

The sample holds many counts of this clonotype. J is TRBJ2-1 and V is TRBV6-1; 7 bases are shared with TRBD1. The CDR3 loop spans 12 amino acids. The germline gives CDR1 MNHNS, CDR2 SASEGT. V shed 10 bases, J shed 5 bases, and the junction held 5 bases outside the gene matches. The CDR3 sequence: CATGQAHNEQFF. The CDR3, as DNA: TGTGCCACCGGACAGGCGCACAATGAGCAGTTCTTC.

J is TRBJ1-1 and V is TRBV7-9, with a tentative D call TRBD1 (6 bases). Germline-derived CDR1 and CDR2 are SEHNR and FQNEAQ (reference sequence). The CDR3 loop spans 12 amino acids. The ends were cut back, 1 base at V and 8 bases at J, with 8 bases in the middle. Here the CDR3 reads CASSLEDREAFF. The CDR3 DNA sequence: TGTGCCAGCAGCTTAGAAGACAGGGAAGCTTTCTTT.

Only a few counts were recorded for this clonotype. This rearrangement joins TRBV29-1 to TRBJ1-2; TRBD1 agrees at 8 bases. Per the germline V gene, CDR1 is SQVTM and CDR2 is ANQGSEA. V was pared by 3 bases and J by 4 bases, with 7 bases of the junction left unmatched. The length of the CDR3 is 14 residues. CDR3 protein: CSVDTRQGPYGYTF. The CDR3 region has the DNA TGCAGCGTTGATACCCGACAGGGGCCCTATGGCTACACCTTC.

The sample holds many counts of this clonotype. The rearrangement uses TRBV12-3 or TRBV12-4 and TRBJ2-1; 8 bases match TRBD2. This CDR3 is 14 amino acids long. J gave up 8 bases and V 8 bases, and 11 bases lay outside the gene matches. The CDR3 DNA reads as TGTGCCAGCTGTAGTAGCGGGACAATCGATGAGCAGTTCTTC. Amino acids: CASCSSGTIDEQFF.

This clonotype was recorded a few times. The chain joins TRBV7-2 to TRBJ2-7; D not certain. Trimming took off 4 bases at V and 5 bases at J, with 12 bases between the two ends. Germline V gene sequence: CDR1 SGHTA, CDR2 FQGNSA. This CDR3 has 13 amino acids. Here the CDR3 reads CASSSWTWNEQYF. The CDR3 nucleotides read TGTGCCAGCAGCTCCTGGACCTGGAACGAGCAGTACTTC.